The clone carrying this T cell receptor (beta chain) was counted between two and nine times. Its specificity is unknown. These data come from a study of T-cell memory formation after mild COVID-19. Study-wide results and caveats: That cross-reactive memory joined was suggested by some responding clones appearing in pre-infection memory. Among clones contracting day 15 to 85, CD4/CD8 was balanced, whereas later expanders leaned CD4+. Mostly located in CM and EM were contracting CD4+ clones, with contracting CD8+ clones located in EMRA.

TCRdb passed the 5' RACE reads through MiXCR, listing each CDR3 protein once. The repertoire holds 350,000 or so distinct CDR3 sequences, with over 10% as singletons. The sequence came from a man younger than 35 who had mild COVID-19 (a few samples of this study predate the infection). Cell type and time point are not known. The sequencing input was PBMCs or a T cell subset sorted from them (not recorded which).

The CDR3 DNA is TGTGCCAGCTCACCAAGTCCCGGCGTAAGGGTGTTTTTT. Translating gives CASSPSPGVRVFF. V is TRBV18 and J is TRBJ1-4; D gene uncertain. Germline V gene sequence: CDR1 KGHSH, CDR2 LQKENI. The CDR3 spans 13 residues. Between the trimmed V and J ends, which lost 2 bases and 15 bases, there was a span of 16 bases. Full variable domain (remainder filled in from reference TRBV18 and TRBJ1-4): NAGVMQNPRHLVRRRGQEARLRCSPMKGHSHVYWYRQLPEEGLKFMVYLQKENIIDESGMPKERFSAEFPKEGPSILRIQQVVRGDSAAYFCASSPSPGVRVFFGSGTQLSVL.